The following is a T cell receptor (beta chain) sequence with its context. What it binds is not known. The data belong to a study of cytomegalovirus exposure and HLA in healthy donors. Study at large: The roughly 110 validation repertoires were reported in a later analysis to have been generated on the same platform as the approximately 700 first-cohort repertoires. Whole-study results and caveats: Rare TCR sequences dominated, though some public TCRs recurred in many donors. Within the approximately 110 validation repertoires, first-cohort TCR clusters tended to co-occur, according to a later analysis.

Germline V gene lookup returns CDR1 SGHRS and CDR2 YFSETQ. CDR3 length equals 14 residues. V lost 3 bases and J 7 bases, leaving 16 bases between the germline ends. The table came from immunoSEQ multiplex PCR; TCRdb's copy has only in-frame clones and leaves some out. The profile covers about 280,000 clones, with around nine tenths appearing a single time and around 0.9% taken by the ten largest. The J gene is TRBJ2-5, the V gene TRBV5-1; D is ambiguous. The TCR was taken from a woman younger than 30 in good health and CMV-seronegative. Sequenced material: PBMCs. The CDR3 DNA sequence: TGCGCCAGCAGCTCAGAAGACGTTCCGGGGACCCAGTACTTC. Protein sequence: CASSSEDVPGTQYF.